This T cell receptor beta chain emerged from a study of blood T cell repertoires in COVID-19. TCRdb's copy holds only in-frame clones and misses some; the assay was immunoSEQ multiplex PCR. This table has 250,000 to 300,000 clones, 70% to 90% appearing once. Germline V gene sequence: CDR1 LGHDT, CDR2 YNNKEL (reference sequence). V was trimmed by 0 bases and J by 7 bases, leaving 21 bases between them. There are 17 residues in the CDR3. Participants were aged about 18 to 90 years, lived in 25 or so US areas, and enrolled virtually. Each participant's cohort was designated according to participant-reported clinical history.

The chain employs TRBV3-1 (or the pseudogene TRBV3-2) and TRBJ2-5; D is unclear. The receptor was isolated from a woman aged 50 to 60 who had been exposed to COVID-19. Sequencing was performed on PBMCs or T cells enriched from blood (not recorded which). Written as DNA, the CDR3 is TGTGCCAGCAGCCAAGAGTCAGGTTCCACTTTTCTCGTGACCCAGTACTTC. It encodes CASSQESGSTFLVTQYF.